The T cell receptor beta chain under discussion was sequenced for a study of shared clonotypes between healthy human individuals. This clone has more than one count but fewer than ten. The V gene lost 5 bases and the J gene lost 4 bases, with 5 bases spanning the gap. The CDR3 extends over 11 amino acids. From germline, CDR1 is WSHSY and CDR2 SAAADI. Sequenced by immunoSEQ multiplex PCR; TCRdb stores in-frame clones only, minus some. This sample has under 1,100,000 clones, with about three quarters found just once. The sample taken for sequencing was memory CD4+ T cells sorted from blood. Subset reported: CD45RA-negative fraction. The receptor was derived from a man aged 18 to 30 in good health. The chain employs TRBV10-2 and TRBJ2-5; D unresolved. In DNA, the CDR3 is TGCGCCAGCAGTTATACAGAGACCCAGTACTTC. The encoded protein is CASSYTETQYF.